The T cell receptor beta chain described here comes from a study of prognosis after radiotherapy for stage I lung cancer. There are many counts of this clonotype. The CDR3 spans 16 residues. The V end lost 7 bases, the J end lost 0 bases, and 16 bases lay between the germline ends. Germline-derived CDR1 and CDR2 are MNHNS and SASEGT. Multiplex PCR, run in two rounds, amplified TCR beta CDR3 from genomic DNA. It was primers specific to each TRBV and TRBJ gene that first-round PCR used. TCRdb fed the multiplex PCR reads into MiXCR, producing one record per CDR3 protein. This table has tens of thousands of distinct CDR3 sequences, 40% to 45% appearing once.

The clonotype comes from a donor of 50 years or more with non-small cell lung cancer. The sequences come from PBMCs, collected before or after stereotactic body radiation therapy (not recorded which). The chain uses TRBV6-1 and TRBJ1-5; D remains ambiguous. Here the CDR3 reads CASIRVEQNSNQPQHF. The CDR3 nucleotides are TGTGCCAGCATCCGGGTGGAACAGAATAGCAATCAGCCCCAGCATTTT.